The clone carrying this TCR beta chain was seen a handful of times. Its antigen is still unknown. A much larger clone lies one base from this, so it may be a read error. One entry per CDR3 protein results from TCRdb running MiXCR on the reads. The data show hundreds of thousands of distinct CDR3 sequences, 20% to 25% seen once. The CDR3 contains 12 residues. V was cut by 1 base and J by 8 bases, with 6 bases left in between. Germline V gene data show CDR1 as SEHNR and CDR2 as FQNEAQ (reference sequence). This sample was included in a study of T cell repertoires in cytomegalovirus infection. Overall study: Signatures in public TCR beta sequences pointed to both CMV infection and matching HLA type.

General study points: The ex vivo response was dominated by HLA-C-restricted CMV-specific TCR beta clonotypes.

This receptor was taken from a human donor in good health (CMV status not recorded). Some clones in this sample may be carry-over from other donors' samples. This chain joins TRBV7-9 and TRBJ2-1; D call uncertain. The sequenced sample consisted of CD8+ T cells from PBMCs. The chain's CDR3 is CASSLGFDEQFF. In DNA, the CDR3 is TGTGCCAGCAGCTTAGGCTTTGATGAGCAGTTCTTC.